This TCR beta chain stems from a study of blood T cell repertoires in COVID-19. Study-level background: T cells, B-cell-depleted T cells, or PBMCs supplied cDNA or gDNA.

As handled by the study authors: The authors estimated nucleated cell counts from reference gene primer amplification. The repertoire was sequenced with immunoSEQ multiplex PCR; TCRdb's copy has only in-frame clones and lacks some. D and trimming come from the DNA, and the V and J calls and clone size come from that table. Of tens of thousands of clones in the sample, 75% to 90% were seen once. The CDR3 covers 13 residues. Looked up from germline, CDR1 is SNHLY and CDR2 is FYNNEI. V lost 3 bases to trimming and J lost 1 base, with 6 bases between them. The chain links TRBV2 to TRBJ1-1; D ambiguous. Sequencing was done on a sample of peripheral blood. This clonotype was obtained from a human donor in a cohort sampled during active COVID-19. The donor label of this sample is uncertain. This CDR3 reads CASSDEGNTEAFF. The CDR3 bases are TGTGCCAGCAGTGATGAGGGGAACACTGAAGCTTTCTTT.